This TCR beta chain was documented in a study of regulatory T cells in long-lasting Graves disease (dated by TCRdb to the early 2020s). Broadly, across the study: Newly diagnosed Graves' disease patients had taken antithyroid drugs for less than 3 months. The study was conducted in China and was registered as a clinical trial. A total of some 35 samples underwent TCR sequencing, from roughly 13 patients with persistent Graves' disease and 20 patients with newly diagnosed Graves' disease. Peripheral blood TCR sequencing and RNA sequencing compared persistent Graves' disease patients with newly diagnosed Graves' disease patients. The paper's findings and limits, for the study overall: Compared with newly diagnosed patients, patients with persistent Graves' disease had lower TCR Shannon entropy and fewer highly expanded clones, which suggests clonal expansion. The authors noted that the small sample size was a limitation that may lower accuracy. Preferential use of TRBV28, TRBJ1-2 and TRBJ2-5 was observed in persistent disease, whereas TRBV20-1 and TRBJ2-1 were favored in newly diagnosed disease. More public clonotypes were shared among persistent patients (roughly 2,700) than among newly diagnosed patients (roughly 1,000). Sequencing and analysis were restricted to the TCR beta chain. Peripheral blood alone was examined, since thyroid tissue, which constituted the primary lesion, could not be accessed.

CDR1 and CDR2, per the germline V gene, are MDHEN and SYDVKM. Including the terminal cysteine and phenylalanine, the CDR3 comprises 15 residues. Only the CDR3 DNA stays, 45 bases, in frame from base 1. V is reduced by 4 bases and J by 1 base, leaving a spacing of 11 bases between them. What this sample's time point label stands for: newly diagnosed GD, antithyroid drugs for less than 3 months. RNA was extracted from PBMCs in TRIzol for both TCR sequencing and RNA sequencing. The diagnosis of Graves' disease followed American Thyroid Association guidelines. The patients came from an endocrinology department in Xi'an, China. Each patient gave around 9 milliliters of peripheral blood, collected in an EDTA anticoagulant tube. Ficoll Paque Plus density gradient separation was used to isolate PBMCs, and no further T cell sorting was done. An Agilent 2100 Bioanalyzer and agarose gel were used to check RNA quality, while a NanoDrop 2000 measured RNA concentration.

Many counts were recorded for this clonotype. The antigen it binds to is not known. Qualities for individual bases were not recorded, and no much larger clone is one base off. The library was prepared using multiplex PCR. This sample was sequenced with an Illumina HiSeq 4000. CDR3 regions were amplified by Arm-PCR with iRepertoire HTBI primers to construct TCR beta libraries. PCR products were gel purified before sequencing. For the original study's pipeline: A total of 62 TRBV and some 15 TRBJ segments were identified across samples and were used for gene usage analysis of CDR3 amino acid clonotypes. Filtered high-quality paired reads were merged into contigs using COPE and FqMerger. BLAST was used to align contigs to the IMGT TRBV, TRBD and TRBJ reference genes, and CDR3 was defined following IMGT. Clonotypes above 0.1% frequency were classified as highly expanded clones. Repertoire diversity was measured by Shannon entropy, and V-J evenness by the Gini coefficient. Clonotypes shared by more than one individual were considered public. Starting from the raw public reads, TCRdb applied fastp trimming at Q25, assembled clones with MiXCR and retained in-frame beta chains. For every CDR3 protein sequence, its rows merge into one entry that carries the most common genes and DNA. The V and J calls were determined by TCRdb, not by the authors. This sample has roughly 500,000 distinct CDR3 sequences in its table, and around 12% of those were observed once. The ten top clones hold almost 9% of the sample.

These data also featured in a second study, about T cells in Graves' hyperthyroidism and ophthalmopathy. The second study, in turn, reports: A patient counted as having stable Graves' hyperthyroidism if no progression to ophthalmopathy occurred over 18 months of follow-up. The hyperthyroidism patients were between 18 and 65 years old and newly diagnosed, with a disease duration of less than 2 months. Patients with uncontrolled infections, other autoimmune diseases, pregnancy or lactation were excluded. Diagnoses were established on the basis of clinical symptoms, serum thyroxine and TRAb, thyroid ultrasound, and orbital computed tomography. The first round of RT-PCR for the TCR CDR3 was performed with the HTBI primer set and the Qiagen OneStep RT-PCR kit. Most expanded thyroid clonotypes (frequency above 0.001) were also detected in blood, suggesting blood repertoires may reflect thyroid immune responses. A 13 V-J signature model separated ophthalmopathy from stable hyperthyroidism, with about 88% sensitivity and roughly 84% specificity in cross-validation and 80%/75% in testing. During validation, the model predicted progression to ophthalmopathy a median of about 6.5 months ahead of onset, with roughly 65% sensitivity and roughly 72% specificity. TCR V-J signatures able to tell the groups apart were searched for in a discovery cohort of 90 to 100 patients, of whom over 40 had Graves' ophthalmopathy and 55 to 60 had stable Graves' hyperthyroidism. An independent validation cohort of around 19 hyperthyroidism patients and 17 patients who later progressed to ophthalmopathy tested prospective prediction of ophthalmopathy. For training and testing, the 100 or so patients in the discovery cohort were randomly divided in a 7:3 ratio. The study also compared thyroid tissue and blood T-cell repertoires from several Graves' hyperthyroidism patients. After blood sampling, hyperthyroidism patients were treated with methimazole at a starting dose of 30 mg daily, and ophthalmopathy patients were treated with high-dose intravenous methylprednisolone. Libraries were constructed in a second round of multiplex PCR, after which size selection and purification were carried out. Paired-end sequencing of the libraries was performed with 100 bp reads on an Illumina HiSeq2000. SOAPnuke was used to process the raw data, removing reads that contained adapters or uncalled bases, had a mean Phred below 15, or lacked an exact match to the constant primer or identifier. High-quality paired reads were merged with COPE v1.2.5, and unique nucleotide sequences were defined as clonotypes. MiTCR v1.1 was used to align the clonotypes against IMGT TRBV, TRBD and TRBJ reference segments. Analysis was restricted to V-J combinations with a frequency above 0.0001, which covered about 99% of repertoires. A TCS score was defined as the ratio between F50 (clonal expansion) and ExV (chaos), using BLOSUM62-based TCRdist between CDR3 peptides within each V-J. Welch's t-statistics and random forest reduced around 510 V-J features to fewer than 15, which were used in a naive Bayes classifier (R e1071). No statistical method was used to fix the sample size in advance, and group allocation was not hidden from the investigators. The paper reports TCR Vbeta CDR3 sequencing of roughly 140 peripheral blood samples: around 45 ophthalmopathy, under 80 hyperthyroidism and around 17 progressor patients.

Sequences were derived from peripheral blood mononuclear cells (PBMCs), sampled at new diagnosis, from a patient treated with antithyroid drugs. The source of this sequence is a woman aged 25-40 years with Graves disease. Donor details come from another sample of the same person, matched by shared clones. This sequence uses TRBV28 and TRBJ1-5, with TRBD1 perhaps the D gene, on 6 matching bases. This receptor carries the CDR3 CASSYRRGSNQPQHF. The bases are TGTGCCAGCAGTTACCGCAGGGGAAGCAATCAGCCCCAGCATTTT.